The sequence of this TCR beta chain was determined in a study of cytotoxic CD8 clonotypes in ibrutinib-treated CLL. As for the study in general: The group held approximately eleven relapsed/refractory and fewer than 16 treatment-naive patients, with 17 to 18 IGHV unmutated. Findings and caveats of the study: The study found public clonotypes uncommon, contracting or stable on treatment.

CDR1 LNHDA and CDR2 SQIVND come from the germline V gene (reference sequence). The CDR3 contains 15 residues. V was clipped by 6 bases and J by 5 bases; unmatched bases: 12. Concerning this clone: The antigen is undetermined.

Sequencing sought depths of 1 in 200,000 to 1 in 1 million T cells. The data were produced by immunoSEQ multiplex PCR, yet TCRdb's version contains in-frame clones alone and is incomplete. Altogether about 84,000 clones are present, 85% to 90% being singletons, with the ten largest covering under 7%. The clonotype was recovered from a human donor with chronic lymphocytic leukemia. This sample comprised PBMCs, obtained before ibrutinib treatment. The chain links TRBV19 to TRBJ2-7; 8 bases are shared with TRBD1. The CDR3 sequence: CASSPAGRGRDEQYF. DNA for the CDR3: TGTGCCAGTAGCCCCGCGGGCAGGGGGCGCGACGAGCAGTACTTC.